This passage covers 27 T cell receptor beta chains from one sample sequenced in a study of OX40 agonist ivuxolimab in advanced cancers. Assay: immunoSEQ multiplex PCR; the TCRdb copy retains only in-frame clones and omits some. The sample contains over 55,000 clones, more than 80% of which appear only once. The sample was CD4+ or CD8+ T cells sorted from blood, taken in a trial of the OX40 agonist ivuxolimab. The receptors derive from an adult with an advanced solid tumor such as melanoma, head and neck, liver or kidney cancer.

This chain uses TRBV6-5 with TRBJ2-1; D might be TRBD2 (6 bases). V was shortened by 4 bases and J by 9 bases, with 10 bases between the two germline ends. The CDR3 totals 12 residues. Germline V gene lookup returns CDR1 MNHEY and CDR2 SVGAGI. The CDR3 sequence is CASSLGGAEQFF. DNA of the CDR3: TGTGCCAGCAGTTTAGGCGGGGCTGAGCAGTTCTTC.

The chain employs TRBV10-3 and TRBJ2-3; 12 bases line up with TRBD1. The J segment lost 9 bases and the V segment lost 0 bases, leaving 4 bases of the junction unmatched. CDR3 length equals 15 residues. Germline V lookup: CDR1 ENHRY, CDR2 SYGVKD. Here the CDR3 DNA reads TGTGCCATCAGTGAGTCGGGGACAGGGGGCTTAACGCAGTATTTT. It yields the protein CAISESGTGGLTQYF.

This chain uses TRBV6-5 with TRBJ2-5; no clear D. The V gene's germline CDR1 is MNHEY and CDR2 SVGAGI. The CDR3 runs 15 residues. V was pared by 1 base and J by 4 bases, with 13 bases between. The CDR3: CASSYLTQVAETQYF. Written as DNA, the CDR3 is TGTGCCAGCAGTTACTTGACGCAGGTGGCAGAGACCCAGTACTTC.

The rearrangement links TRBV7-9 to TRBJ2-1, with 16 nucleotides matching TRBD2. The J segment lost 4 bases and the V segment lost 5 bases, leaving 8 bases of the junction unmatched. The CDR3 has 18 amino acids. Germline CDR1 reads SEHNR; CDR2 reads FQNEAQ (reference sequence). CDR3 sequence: CASSPTGTSGGGYNEQFF. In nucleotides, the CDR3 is TGTGCCAGCAGCCCCACCGGGACTAGCGGGGGGGGGTACAATGAGCAGTTCTTC.

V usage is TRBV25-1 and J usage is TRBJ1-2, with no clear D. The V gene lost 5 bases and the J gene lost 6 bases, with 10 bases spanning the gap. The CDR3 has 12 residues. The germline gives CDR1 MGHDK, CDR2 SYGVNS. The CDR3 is CASSQGVDGYTF. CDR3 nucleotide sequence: TGTGCCAGCAGTCAAGGAGTGGATGGCTACACCTTC.

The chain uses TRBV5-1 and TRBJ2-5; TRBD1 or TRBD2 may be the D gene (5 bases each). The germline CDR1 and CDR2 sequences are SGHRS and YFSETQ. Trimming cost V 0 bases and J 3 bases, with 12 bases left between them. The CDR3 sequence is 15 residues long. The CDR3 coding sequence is TGCGCCAGCAGCTTGGGGGACGGGGCTAAAGAGACCCAGTACTTC. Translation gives CASSLGDGAKETQYF.

For the CDR3, the DNA is TGTGCCAGTAGTACGGTGGGACACAAAACGGGCGCTGAAGCTTTCTTT. Protein sequence: CASSTVGHKTGAEAFF. The chain joins TRBV2 to TRBJ1-1, with a weak D call TRBD1 (6 bases). The length of the CDR3 is 16 residues. Germline V gives CDR1 SNHLY, CDR2 FYNNEI. The V end lost 9 bases, the J end lost 6 bases, and 26 bases lay between the germline ends.

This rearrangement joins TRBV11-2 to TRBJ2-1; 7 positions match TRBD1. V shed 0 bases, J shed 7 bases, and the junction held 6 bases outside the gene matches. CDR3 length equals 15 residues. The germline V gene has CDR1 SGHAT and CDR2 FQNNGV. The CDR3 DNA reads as TGTGCCAGCAGCTTAGAAGGGGGCAGTTGGAATGAGCAGTTCTTC. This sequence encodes CASSLEGGSWNEQFF.

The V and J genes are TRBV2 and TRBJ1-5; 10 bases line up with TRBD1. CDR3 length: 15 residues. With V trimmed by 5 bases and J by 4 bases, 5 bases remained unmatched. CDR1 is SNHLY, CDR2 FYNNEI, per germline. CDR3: CASSTGTGENQPQHF. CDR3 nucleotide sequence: TGTGCCAGCAGTACCGGGACAGGGGAAAATCAGCCCCAGCATTTT.

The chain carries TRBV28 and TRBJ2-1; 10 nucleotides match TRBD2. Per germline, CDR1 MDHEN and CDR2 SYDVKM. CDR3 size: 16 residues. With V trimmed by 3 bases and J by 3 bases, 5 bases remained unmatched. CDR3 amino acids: CASSFNLAGVYNEQFF. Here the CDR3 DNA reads TGTGCCAGCAGTTTCAATCTAGCGGGAGTCTACAATGAGCAGTTCTTC.

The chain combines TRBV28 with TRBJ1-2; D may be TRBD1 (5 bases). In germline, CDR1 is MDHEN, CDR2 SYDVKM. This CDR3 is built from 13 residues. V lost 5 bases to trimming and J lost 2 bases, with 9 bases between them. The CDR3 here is CASSPPGNYGYTF. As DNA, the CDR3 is TGTGCCAGCAGTCCCCCAGGGAACTATGGCTACACCTTC.

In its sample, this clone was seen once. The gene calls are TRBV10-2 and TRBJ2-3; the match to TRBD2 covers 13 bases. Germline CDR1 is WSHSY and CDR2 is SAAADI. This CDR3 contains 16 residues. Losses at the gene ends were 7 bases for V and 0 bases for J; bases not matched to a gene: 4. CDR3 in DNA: TGCGCCAGCATTCGACTAGCGGGAGGTAGCACAGATACGCAGTATTTT. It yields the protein CASIRLAGGSTDTQYF.

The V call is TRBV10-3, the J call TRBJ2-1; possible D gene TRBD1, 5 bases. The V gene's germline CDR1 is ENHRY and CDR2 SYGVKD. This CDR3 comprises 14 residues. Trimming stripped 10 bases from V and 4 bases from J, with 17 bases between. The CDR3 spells CATTKGHLYNEQFF. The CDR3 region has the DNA TGTGCCACTACTAAAGGACACTTATACAATGAGCAGTTCTTC.

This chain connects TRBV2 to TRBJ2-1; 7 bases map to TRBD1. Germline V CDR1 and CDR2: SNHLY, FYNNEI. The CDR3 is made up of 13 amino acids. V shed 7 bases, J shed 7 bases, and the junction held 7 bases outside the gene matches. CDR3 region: CASTQDRRNEQFF. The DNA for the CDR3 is TGTGCCAGCACTCAGGACAGGAGGAATGAGCAGTTCTTC.

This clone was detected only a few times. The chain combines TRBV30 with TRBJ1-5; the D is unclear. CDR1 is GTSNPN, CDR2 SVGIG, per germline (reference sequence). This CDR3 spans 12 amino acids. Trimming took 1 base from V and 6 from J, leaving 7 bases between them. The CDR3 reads CAWSATAQPQHF. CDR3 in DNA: TGTGCCTGGAGTGCTACAGCTCAGCCCCAGCATTTT.

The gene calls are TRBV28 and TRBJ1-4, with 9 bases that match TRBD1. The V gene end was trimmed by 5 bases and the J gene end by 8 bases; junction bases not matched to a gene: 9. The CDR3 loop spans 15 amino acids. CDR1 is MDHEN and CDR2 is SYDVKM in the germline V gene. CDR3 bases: TGTGCCAGCAGTGATACAGGGGGCGCCGAGGAAAAACTGTTTTTT. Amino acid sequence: CASSDTGGAEEKLFF.

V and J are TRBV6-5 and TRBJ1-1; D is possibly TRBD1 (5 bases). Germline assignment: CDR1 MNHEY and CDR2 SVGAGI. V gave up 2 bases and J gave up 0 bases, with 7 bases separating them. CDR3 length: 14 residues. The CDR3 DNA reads TGTGCCAGCAGTTACGGGACGGTGAACACTGAAGCTTTCTTT. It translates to CASSYGTVNTEAFF.

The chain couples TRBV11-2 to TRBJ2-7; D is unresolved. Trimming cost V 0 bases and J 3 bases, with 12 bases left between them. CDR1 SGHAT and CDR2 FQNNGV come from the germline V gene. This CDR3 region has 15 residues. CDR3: CASSLDPTFNYEQYF. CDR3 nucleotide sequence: TGTGCCAGCAGCTTAGATCCGACCTTCAACTACGAGCAGTACTTC.

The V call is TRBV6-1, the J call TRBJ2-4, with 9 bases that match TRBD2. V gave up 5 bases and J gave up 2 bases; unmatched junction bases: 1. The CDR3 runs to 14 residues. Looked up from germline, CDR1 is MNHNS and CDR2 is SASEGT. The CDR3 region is CASSSGGTKNIQYF. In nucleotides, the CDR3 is TGTGCCAGCAGTAGCGGGGGGACCAAAAACATTCAGTACTTC.

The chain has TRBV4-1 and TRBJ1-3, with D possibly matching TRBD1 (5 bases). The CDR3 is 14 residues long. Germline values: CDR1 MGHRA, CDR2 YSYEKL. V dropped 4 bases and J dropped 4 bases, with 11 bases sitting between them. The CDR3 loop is CASSPGGTGNTIYF. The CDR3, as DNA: TGCGCCAGCAGCCCCGGGGGGACGGGAAACACCATATATTTT.

The CDR3 reads CASSKGATNEKLFF. CDR3 bases: TGTGCCAGCAGCAAAGGGGCAACTAATGAAAAACTGTTTTTT. J is TRBJ1-4 and V is TRBV21-1. TRBV21-1 is labeled a pseudogene. CDR3 length equals 14 residues.

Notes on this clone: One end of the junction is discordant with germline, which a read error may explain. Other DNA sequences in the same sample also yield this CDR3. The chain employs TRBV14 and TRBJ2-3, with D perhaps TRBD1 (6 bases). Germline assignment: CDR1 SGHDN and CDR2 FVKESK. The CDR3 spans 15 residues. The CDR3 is CASSQGGSFRGTQYF. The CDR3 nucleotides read TGTGCCAGCAGTCAAGGGGGTTCTTTCCGGGGTACGCAGTATTTT.

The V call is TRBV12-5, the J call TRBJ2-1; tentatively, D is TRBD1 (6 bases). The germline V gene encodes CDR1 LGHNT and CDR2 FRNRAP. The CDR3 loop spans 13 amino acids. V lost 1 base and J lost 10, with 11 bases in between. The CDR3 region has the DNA TGTGCTAGTGGTTTGGGCTTCCAGGGGGAGCAGTTCTTC. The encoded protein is CASGLGFQGEQFF.

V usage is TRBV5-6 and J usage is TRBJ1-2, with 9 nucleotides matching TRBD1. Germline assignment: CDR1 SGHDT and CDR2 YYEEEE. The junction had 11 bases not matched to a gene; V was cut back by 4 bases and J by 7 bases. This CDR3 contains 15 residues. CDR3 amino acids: CASSMTGGRLSGYTF. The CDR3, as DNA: TGTGCCAGCAGCATGACAGGGGGACGTTTGAGTGGCTACACCTTC.

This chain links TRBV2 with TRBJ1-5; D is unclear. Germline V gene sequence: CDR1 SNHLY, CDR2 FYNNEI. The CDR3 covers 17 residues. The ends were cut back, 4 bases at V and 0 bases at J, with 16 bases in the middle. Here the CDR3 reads CASSVDRLIISNQPQHF. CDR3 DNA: TGTGCCAGCAGTGTGGATAGGTTGATTATTAGCAATCAGCCCCAGCATTTT.

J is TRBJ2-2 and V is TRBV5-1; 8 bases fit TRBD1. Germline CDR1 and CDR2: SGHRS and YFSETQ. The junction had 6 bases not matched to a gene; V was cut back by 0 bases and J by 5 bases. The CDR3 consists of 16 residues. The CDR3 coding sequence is TGCGCCAGCAGCTTGGGGACAGGGTTAAAAACCGGGGAGCTGTTTTTT. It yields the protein CASSLGTGLKTGELFF.

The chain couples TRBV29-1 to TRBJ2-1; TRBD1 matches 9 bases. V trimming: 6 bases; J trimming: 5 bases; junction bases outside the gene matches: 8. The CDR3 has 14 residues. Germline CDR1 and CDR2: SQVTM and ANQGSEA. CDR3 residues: CSVGDREVNNEQFF. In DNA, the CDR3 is TGCAGCGTCGGGGACAGGGAAGTGAACAATGAGCAGTTCTTC.